This T cell receptor beta chain was documented in a study of control samples from healthy donors and cancer patients. The CDR3 has 14 residues. The ends lost 5 bases at V and 6 bases at J; junction bases unmatched: 3. Looked up from germline, CDR1 is SEHNR and CDR2 is FQNEAQ (reference sequence). The data were produced by immunoSEQ multiplex PCR, yet TCRdb's version contains in-frame clones alone and is incomplete. Here the sample spans about 110,000 clones, approximately 90% being singletons. This receptor was taken from a human donor in good health. The donor label of this sample is uncertain. V gene TRBV7-9 combines with J gene TRBJ2-7; 14 positions match TRBD2. Sequenced sample: blood. CDR3 bases: TGTGCCAGCAGCCGGGGACTAGCGGGGGCCGAGCAGTACTTC. It encodes CASSRGLAGAEQYF.